The subject of this entry is one T cell receptor (beta chain). The antigen is not known. The data were obtained in a study of identical twins. Study outcomes and limitations: Out-of-frame alpha sequences shared between twins exhibited an excess of low generation probability.

There are 14 residues in the CDR3. The germline V gene has CDR1 DFQATT and CDR2 SNEGSKA (reference sequence). V was clipped by 5 bases and J by 9 bases, with 20 bases between them. TCRdb re-called the 5' RACE reads with MiXCR, one entry per CDR3 protein. The profile shows 600,000 to 800,000 distinct CDR3 sequences, less than 25% of them singletons. The same data also went into a second study, on T cells expressing NK-cell markers.

This TCR was sampled from a woman between 18 and 30 years old in good health. This chain links TRBV20-1 with TRBJ2-1, with D perhaps matching TRBD1 (6 bases). What was sequenced was PBMCs. DNA for the CDR3: TGCAGTGCTCTGGACAGCCCGGCCATGGGTGAGCAGTTCTTC. Translated: CSALDSPAMGEQFF.